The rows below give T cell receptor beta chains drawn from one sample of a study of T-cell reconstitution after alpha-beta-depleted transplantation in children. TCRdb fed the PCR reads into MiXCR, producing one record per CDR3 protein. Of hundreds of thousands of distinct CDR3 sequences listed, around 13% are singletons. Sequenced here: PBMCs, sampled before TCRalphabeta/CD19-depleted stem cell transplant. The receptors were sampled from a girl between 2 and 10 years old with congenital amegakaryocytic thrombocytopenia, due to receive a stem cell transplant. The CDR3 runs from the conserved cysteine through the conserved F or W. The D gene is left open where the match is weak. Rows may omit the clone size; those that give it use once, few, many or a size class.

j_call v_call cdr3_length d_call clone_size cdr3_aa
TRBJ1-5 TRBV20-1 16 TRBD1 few CSALKTGGDGNQPQHF
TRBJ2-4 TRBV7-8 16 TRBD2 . CASSLGGGTGRDIQYF
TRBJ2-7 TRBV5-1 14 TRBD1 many CASSADRAASEQYF
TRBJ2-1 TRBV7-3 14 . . CASSLASEFDEQFF
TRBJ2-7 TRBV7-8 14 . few CASSPVGGMYEQYF
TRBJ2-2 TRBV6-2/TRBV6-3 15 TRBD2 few CASSWTSGHPGELFF
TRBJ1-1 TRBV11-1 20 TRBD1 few CASSSPDDRGGGRGYTEAFF
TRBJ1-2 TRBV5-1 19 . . CASSLVHQVGVRPNYGYTF
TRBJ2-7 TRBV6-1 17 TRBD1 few CASRPSPGGPSYYEQYF
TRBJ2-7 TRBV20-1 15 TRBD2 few CSARSGREGPYEQYF
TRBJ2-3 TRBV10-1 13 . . CASSVDPTDTQYF
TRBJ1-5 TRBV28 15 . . CASSSARGPQQPQHF
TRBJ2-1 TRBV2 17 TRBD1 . CASSEGLRGTGGHEQFF
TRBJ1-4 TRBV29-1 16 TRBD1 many CSVVAPLTGSNEKLFF
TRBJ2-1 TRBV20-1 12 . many CSASGDLDEQFF
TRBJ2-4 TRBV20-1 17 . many CSARDPGVGQPEDIQYF
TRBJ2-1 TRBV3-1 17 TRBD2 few CASSHGTSGISYNEQFF
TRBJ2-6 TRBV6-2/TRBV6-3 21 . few CASSYSTSSDRQLSGANVLTF
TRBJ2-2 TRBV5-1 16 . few CASSLEGHISTGELFF
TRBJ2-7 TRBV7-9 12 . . CASSRPLVEQYF
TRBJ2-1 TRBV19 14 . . CASSTEGAYNEQFF
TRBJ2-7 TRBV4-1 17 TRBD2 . CASSRNPPSGRAYEQYF
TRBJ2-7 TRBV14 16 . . CASSQGAAVSSYEQYF
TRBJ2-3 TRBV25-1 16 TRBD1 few CASSETYRGGTDTQYF
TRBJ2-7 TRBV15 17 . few CATSRGRAGTSGYEQYF
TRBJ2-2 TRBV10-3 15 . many CAISSDPLNTGELFF
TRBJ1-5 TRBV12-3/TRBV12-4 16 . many CASSTQQGWGNQPQHF
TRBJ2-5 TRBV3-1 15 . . CATSQMVGGRETQYF
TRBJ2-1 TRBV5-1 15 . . CASSLMASPYNEQFF
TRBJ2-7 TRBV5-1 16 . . CASSLLRRESFYEQYF
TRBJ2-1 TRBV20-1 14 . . CSARVRTDYNEQFF
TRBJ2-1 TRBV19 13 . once CASSQPGYNEQFF
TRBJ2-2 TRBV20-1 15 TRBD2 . CSARTSGSYTGELFF
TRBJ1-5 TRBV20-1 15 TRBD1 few CSASLQGLSNQPQHF
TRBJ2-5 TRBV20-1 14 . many CSAIREKGRKTQYF
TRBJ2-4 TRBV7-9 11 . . CASSPGDRQYF
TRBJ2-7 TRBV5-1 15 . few CASRPRDTGPYEQYF
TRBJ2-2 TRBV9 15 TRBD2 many CASSVGGSKTGELFF
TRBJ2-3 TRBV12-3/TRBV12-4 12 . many CASSISRDTQYF
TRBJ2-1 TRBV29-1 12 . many CSVLGESGEQFF
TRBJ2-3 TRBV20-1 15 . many CSAILGVGDRDTQYF
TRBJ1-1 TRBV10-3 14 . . CAISEPSRNTEAFF
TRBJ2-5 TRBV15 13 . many CATSRDRQETQYF
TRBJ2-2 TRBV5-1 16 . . CASSPRLPGVIGELFF
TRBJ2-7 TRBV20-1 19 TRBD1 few CSARGPGQSLPRFSYEQYF
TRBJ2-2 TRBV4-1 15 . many CASSQDLEVAGELFF
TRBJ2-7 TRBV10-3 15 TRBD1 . CAISEPTPTGGEQYF
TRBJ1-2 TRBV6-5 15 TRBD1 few CASSYGTGGAGGYTF
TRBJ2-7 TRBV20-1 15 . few CSARDGSGAVYEQYF
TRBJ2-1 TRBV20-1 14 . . CSAREPGTYNEQFF
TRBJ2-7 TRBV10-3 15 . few CAIWTPEGGSYEQYF
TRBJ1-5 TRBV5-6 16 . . CASSLDAGSSNQPQHF
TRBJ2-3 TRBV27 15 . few CASTGGVAPPVVQYF
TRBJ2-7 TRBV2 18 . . CTCSLRAFFGNGAEEQYF
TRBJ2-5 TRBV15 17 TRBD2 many CATSRDLSGRWRETQYF